This T cell receptor (beta chain) came from a study of CD8+CD57+ T cells in acquired aplastic anemia. Study in general: Isolated CD4+ and CD8+ cells, once sorted, yielded DNA averaging around 3.3 ug. Healthy donors gave some 10 million reads on average for CD4+ cells. General study findings and limits: Under 35 was the count of CD8+ CDR3 sequences that patients shared with controls.

Genomic DNA served as template for TCR beta VDJ and CDR3 profiling. Each CDR3 protein is one row after TCRdb ran MiXCR on the reads. The table has over 200,000 distinct CDR3 sequences, over 55% seen once. With regard to this clonotype: Its antigen is undetermined.

This CDR3 spans 15 amino acids. The V gene lost 1 base and the J gene lost 5 bases, with 18 bases spanning the gap. CDR1 DFQATT and CDR2 SNEGSKA come from the germline V gene (reference sequence). This chain uses TRBV20-1 with TRBJ2-7, with D unclear. Input material: sorted CD4+, CD8+, or CD8+CD57+ T cells (not recorded which) from PBMCs. The sequence was obtained from a human donor in good health. This CDR3 reads CSARGERITWDEQYF. In nucleotides, the CDR3 is TGCAGTGCTAGAGGTGAAAGGATCACTTGGGACGAGCAGTACTTC.